This record looks at one TCR beta chain sequence and its context. Antigen specificity is unknown. Using immunoSEQ multiplex PCR, the repertoire was profiled, and TCRdb retains in-frame clones only, with some absent. The repertoire holds 20,000 to 25,000 clones, with 75% to 90% as singletons. The sample comes from a study of OX40 agonist ivuxolimab in advanced cancers. Overall study context: The patients got ivuxolimab, which is an agonistic anti-OX40 (CD134) antibody. Ivuxolimab, which patients received intravenously every 2 weeks, was dosed at 0.01 to 10 mg/kg. Whole-study findings and limits: At 0.1 to 3.0 mg/kg, CD4+ and CD8+ blood T cells expanded clonally by week 6. Relative to CD4+, CD8+ T cells held more expanded clones on average.

Sequences were derived from CD4+ or CD8+ T cells sorted from blood, sampled in a trial of the OX40 agonist ivuxolimab. The source of this sequence is an adult with an advanced solid tumor such as melanoma, head and neck, liver or kidney cancer.

The CDR3 sequence: CASSALNTGELFF. CDR3 nucleotide sequence: TGTGCCAGCAGCGCCCTCAACACCGGGGAGCTGTTTTTT. V is TRBV28 and J is TRBJ2-2; D is unclear. Germline values: CDR1 MDHEN, CDR2 SYDVKM. The CDR3 totals 13 residues. V was clipped by 6 bases and J by 2 bases, with 7 bases between them.